The present TCR beta chain was sequenced within a study of regulatory T cells in long-lasting Graves disease. Study-wide context: For a period under 3 months, newly diagnosed Graves' patients had taken antithyroid drugs.

Germline V gene sequence: CDR1 KGHSH, CDR2 LQKENI. The CDR3 is 14 amino acids. V lost 3 bases and J 1 base, leaving 8 bases between the germline ends. This clonotype was seen repeatedly, ten times or more. For TCR beta, libraries came from iRepertoire HTBI primers and Arm-PCR of CDR3 regions. TCRdb processed the multiplex PCR reads anew with MiXCR; each CDR3 protein has one entry. The sample contains 200,000 to 250,000 distinct CDR3 sequences, 20% to 25% of which appear only once. Time point defined: newly diagnosed GD, antithyroid drugs for less than 3 months. Making the TCR library involved RNA that had been extracted from PBMCs.

This clonotype was obtained from a female donor with Graves disease. This rearrangement joins TRBV18 to TRBJ2-3, with unresolved D. Material: peripheral blood mononuclear cells (PBMCs), obtained at new diagnosis, from a patient treated with antithyroid drugs. CDR3 sequence reads: CASSPSTRTDTQYF. The CDR3 DNA reads as TGTGCCAGCTCACCGTCGACTCGCACAGATACGCAGTATTTT.